The entry below gives a single TCR beta chain sequence along with its context. The data belong to a study of blood T cells in healthy people across ages. Germline V gene lookup returns CDR1 SGHRS and CDR2 YFSETQ. V trimming: 0 bases; J trimming: 0 bases; junction bases outside the gene matches: 13. This CDR3 has 21 amino acids. The second PCR ran roughly 7 to 12 cycles with a sample-barcoded 5' primer and J-beta primers. TCRdb processed the 5' RACE reads anew with MiXCR; each CDR3 protein has one entry. Of roughly 1.7 million distinct CDR3 sequences in the sample, approximately 32% were seen once. The TCR was taken from a woman in her twenties or thirties in good health. The source material was blood. The chain links TRBV5-1 to TRBJ2-3; 13 bases are a match to TRBD2. The CDR3 nucleotides read TGCGCCAGCAGCTTGGTTCCGGGACTAGCGGGGTCTTCTTCTAGCACAGATACGCAGTATTTT. Protein: CASSLVPGLAGSSSSTDTQYF.